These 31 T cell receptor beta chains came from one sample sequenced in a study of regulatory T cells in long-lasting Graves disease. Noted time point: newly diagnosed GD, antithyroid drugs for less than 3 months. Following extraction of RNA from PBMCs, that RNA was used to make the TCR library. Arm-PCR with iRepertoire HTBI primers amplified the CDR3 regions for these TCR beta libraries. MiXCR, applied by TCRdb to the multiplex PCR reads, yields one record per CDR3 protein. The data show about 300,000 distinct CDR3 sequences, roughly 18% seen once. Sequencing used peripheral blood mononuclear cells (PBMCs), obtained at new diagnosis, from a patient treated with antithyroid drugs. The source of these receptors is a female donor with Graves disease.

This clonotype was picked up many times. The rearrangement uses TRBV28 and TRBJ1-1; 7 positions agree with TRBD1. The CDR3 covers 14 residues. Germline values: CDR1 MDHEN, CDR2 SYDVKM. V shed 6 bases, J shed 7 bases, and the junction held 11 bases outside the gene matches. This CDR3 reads CASSAIGQVNEAFF. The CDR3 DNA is TGTGCCAGCAGCGCGATAGGACAGGTAAATGAAGCTTTCTTT. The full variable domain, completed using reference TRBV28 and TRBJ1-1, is DVKVTQSSRYLVKRTGEKVFLECVQDMDHENMFWYRQDPGLGLRLIYFSYDVKMKEKGDIPEGYSVSREKKERFSLILESASTNQTSMYLCASSAIGQVNEAFFGQGTRLTVV.

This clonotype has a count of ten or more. The CDR3 sequence: CASTLLGLAVYEQYF. CDR3 coding DNA: TGTGCCAGCACCCTTCTCGGACTAGCGGTCTACGAGCAGTACTTC. The gene calls are TRBV11-3 and TRBJ2-7; 10 nucleotides line up with TRBD2. Germline lookup yields CDR1 SGHNT and CDR2 YENEEA. The CDR3 extends over 15 amino acids. The V and J ends lost 7 bases and 3 bases, in that order; junction bases with no gene match: 9. The entire variable domain, with the rest obtained from reference TRBV11-3 and TRBJ2-7, is as follows: EAGVVQSPRYKIIEKKQPVAFWCNPISGHNTLYWYLQNLGQGPELLIRYENEEAVDDSQLPKDRFSAERLKGVDSTLKIQPAELGDSAVYLCASTLLGLAVYEQYFGPGTRLTVT.

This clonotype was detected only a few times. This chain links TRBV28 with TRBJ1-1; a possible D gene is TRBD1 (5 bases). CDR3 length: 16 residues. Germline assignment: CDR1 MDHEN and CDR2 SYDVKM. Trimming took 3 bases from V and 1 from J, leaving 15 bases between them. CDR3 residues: CASSFQGGGKNTEAFF. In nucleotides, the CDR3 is TGTGCCAGCAGTTTCCAGGGCGGGGGGAAGAACACTGAAGCTTTCTTT. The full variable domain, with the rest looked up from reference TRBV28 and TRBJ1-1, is DVKVTQSSRYLVKRTGEKVFLECVQDMDHENMFWYRQDPGLGLRLIYFSYDVKMKEKGDIPEGYSVSREKKERFSLILESASTNQTSMYLCASSFQGGGKNTEAFFGQGTRLTVV.

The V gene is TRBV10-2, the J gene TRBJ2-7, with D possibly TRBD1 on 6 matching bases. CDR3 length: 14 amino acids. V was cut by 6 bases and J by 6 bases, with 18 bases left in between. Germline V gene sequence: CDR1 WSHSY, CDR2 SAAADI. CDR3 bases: TGCGCCAGCAGACCCCTGGGGACATCTGGCGAGCAGTACTTC. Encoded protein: CASRPLGTSGEQYF.

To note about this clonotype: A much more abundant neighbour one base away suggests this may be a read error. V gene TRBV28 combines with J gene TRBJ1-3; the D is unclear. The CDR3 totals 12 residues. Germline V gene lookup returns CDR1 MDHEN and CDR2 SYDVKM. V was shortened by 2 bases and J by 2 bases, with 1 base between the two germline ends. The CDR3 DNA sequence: TGTGCCAGCAGTTTACCTGGAAACACCATATATTTT. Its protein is CASSLPGNTIYF.

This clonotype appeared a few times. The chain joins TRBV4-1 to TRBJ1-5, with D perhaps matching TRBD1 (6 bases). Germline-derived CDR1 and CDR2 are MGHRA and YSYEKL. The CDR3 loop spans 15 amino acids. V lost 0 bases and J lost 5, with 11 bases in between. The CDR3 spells CASSQEEGGYQPQHF. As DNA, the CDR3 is TGCGCCAGCAGCCAAGAAGAGGGGGGTTATCAGCCCCAGCATTTT.

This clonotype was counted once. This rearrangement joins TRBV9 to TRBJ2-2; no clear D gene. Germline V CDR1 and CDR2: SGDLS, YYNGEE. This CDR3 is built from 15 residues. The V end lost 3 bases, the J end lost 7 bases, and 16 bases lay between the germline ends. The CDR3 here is CASSAGSIVGGELFF. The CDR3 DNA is TGTGCCAGCAGCGCCGGATCGATAGTCGGCGGGGAGCTGTTTTTT.

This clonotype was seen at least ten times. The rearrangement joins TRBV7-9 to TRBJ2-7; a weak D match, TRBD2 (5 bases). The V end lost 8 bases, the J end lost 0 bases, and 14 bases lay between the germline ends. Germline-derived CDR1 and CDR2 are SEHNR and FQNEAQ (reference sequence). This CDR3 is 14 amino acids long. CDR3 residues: CASSAGDYSYEQYF. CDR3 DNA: TGTGCCAGCTCCGCTGGAGACTACTCCTACGAGCAGTACTTC.

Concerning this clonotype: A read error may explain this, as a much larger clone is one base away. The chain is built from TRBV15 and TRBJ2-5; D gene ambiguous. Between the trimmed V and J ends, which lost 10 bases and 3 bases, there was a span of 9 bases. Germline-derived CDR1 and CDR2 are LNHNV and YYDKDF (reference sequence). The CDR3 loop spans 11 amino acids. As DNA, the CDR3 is TGTGCCATCATGGCAGAAGAGACCCAGTACTTC. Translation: CAIMAEETQYF.

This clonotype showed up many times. The CDR3, as DNA: TGTGCCAGCAGGGGGGTGGAGCAGTTCTTC. The encoded protein is CASRGVEQFF. This chain uses TRBV2 with TRBJ2-1; D possibly uses TRBD1 or TRBD2 (5 bases each). This CDR3 is built from 10 residues. Germline V CDR1 and CDR2: SNHLY, FYNNEI. V was clipped by 6 bases and J by 10 bases, with 7 bases between them.

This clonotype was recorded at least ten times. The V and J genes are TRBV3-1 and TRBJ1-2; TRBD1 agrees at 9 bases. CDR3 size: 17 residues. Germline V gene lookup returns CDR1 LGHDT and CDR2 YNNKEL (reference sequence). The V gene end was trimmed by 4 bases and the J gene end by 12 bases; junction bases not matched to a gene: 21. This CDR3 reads CASSRTGQGLVPRADTF. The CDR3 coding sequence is TGTGCCAGCAGCCGCACTGGACAGGGGCTCGTTCCTCGGGCGGACACCTTC.

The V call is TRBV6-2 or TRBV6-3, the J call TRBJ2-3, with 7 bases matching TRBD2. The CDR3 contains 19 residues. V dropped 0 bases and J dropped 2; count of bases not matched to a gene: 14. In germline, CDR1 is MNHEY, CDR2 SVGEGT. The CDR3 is CASSYSVLAEVQATDTQYF. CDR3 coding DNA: TGTGCCAGCAGTTACTCGGTTCTAGCGGAGGTCCAGGCCACAGATACGCAGTATTTT.

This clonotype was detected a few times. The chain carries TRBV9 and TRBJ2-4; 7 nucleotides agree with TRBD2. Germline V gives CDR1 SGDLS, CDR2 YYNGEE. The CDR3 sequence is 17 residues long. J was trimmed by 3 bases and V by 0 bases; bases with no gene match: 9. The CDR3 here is CASSVDPSGMGKNIQYF. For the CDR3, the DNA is TGTGCCAGCAGCGTAGATCCGAGCGGGATGGGCAAAAACATTCAGTACTTC. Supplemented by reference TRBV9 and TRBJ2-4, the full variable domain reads DSGVTQTPKHLITATGQRVTLRCSPRSGDLSVYWYQQSLDQGLQFLIQYYNGEERAKGNILERFSAQQFPDLHSELNLSSLELGDSALYFCASSVDPSGMGKNIQYFGAGTRLSVL.

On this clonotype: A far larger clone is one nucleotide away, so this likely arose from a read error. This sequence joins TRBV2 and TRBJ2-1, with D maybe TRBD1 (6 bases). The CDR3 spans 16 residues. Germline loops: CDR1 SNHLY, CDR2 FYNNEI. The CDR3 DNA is TGTGCCAGCAGTTTAGGGGCAGGGTTAAGGGACAATGAGCAGTCCTTC. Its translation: CASSLGAGLRDNEQSF. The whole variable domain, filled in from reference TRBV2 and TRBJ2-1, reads EPEVTQTPSHQVTQMGQEVILRCVPISNHLYFYWYRQILGQKVEFLVSFYNNEISEKSEIFDDQFSVERPDGSNFTLKIRSTKLEDSAMYFCASSLGAGLRDNEQSFGPGTRLTVL.

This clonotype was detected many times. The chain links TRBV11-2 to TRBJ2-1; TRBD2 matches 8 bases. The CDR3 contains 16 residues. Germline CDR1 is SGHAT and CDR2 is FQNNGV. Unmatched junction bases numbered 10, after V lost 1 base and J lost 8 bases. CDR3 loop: CASSLVGGLVNHEQFF. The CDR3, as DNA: TGTGCCAGCAGCTTAGTCGGGGGACTAGTTAATCATGAGCAGTTCTTC.

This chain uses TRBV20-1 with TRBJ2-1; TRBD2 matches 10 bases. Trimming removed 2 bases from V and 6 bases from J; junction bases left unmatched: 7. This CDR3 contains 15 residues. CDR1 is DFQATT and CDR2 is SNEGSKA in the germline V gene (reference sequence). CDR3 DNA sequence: TGCAGTGCTAGACCCACTAGCGGGAACTTCAATGAGCAGTTCTTC. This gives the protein CSARPTSGNFNEQFF.

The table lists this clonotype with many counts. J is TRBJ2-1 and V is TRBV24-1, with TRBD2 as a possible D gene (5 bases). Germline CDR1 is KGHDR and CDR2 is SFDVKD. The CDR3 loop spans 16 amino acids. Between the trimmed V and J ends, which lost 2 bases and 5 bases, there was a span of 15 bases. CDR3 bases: TGTGCCACCAGTGATTCGTGGACTGTACAGAACAATGAGCAGTTCTTC. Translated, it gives CATSDSWTVQNNEQFF.

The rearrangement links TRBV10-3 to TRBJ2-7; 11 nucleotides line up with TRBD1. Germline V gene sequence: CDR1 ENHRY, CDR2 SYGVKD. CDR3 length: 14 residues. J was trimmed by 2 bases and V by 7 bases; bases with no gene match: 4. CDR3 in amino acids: CAITGTGGTYEQYF. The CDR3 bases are TGTGCCATCACTGGGACAGGGGGAACCTACGAGCAGTACTTC.

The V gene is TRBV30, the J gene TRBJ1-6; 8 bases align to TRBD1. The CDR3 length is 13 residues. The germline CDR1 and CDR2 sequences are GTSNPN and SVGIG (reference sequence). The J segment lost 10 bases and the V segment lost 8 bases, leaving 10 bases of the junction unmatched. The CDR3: CARGQVGKSPLHF. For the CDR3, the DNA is TGTGCCCGGGGACAGGTAGGGAAGTCACCCCTCCACTTT. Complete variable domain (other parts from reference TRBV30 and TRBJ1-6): SQTIHQWPATLVQPVGSPLSLECTVEGTSNPNLYWYRQAAGRGLQLLFYSVGIGQISSEVPQNLSASRPQDRQFILSSKKLLLSDSGFYLCARGQVGKSPLHFGNGTRLTVT.

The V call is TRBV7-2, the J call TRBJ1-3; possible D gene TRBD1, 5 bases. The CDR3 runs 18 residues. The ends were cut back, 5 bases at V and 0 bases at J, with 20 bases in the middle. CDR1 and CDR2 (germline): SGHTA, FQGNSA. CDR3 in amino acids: CASSPTAGSLHSGNTIYF. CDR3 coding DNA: TGTGCCAGCAGCCCCACCGCAGGGTCTCTTCACTCTGGAAACACCATATATTTT.

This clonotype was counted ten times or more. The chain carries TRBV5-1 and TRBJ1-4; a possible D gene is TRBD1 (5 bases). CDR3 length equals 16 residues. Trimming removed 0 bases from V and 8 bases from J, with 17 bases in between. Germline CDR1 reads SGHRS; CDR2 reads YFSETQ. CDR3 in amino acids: CASSLEGHQGYEKLFF. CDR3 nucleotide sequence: TGCGCCAGCAGCTTGGAAGGCCACCAGGGATACGAAAAACTGTTTTTT.

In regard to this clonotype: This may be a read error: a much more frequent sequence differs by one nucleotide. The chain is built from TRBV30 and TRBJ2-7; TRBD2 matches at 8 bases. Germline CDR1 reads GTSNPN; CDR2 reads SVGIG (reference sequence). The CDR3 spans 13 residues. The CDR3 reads CAWSPGGEYERYF. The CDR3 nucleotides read TGTGCCTGGAGTCCGGGAGGGGAGTACGAGCGGTACTTC.

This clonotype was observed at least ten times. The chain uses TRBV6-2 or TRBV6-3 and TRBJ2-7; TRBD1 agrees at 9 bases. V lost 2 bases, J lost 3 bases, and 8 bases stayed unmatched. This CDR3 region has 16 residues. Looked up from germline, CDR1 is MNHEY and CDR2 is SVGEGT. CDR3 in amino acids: CASSYHTRQGGYEQYF. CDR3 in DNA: TGTGCCAGCAGTTACCATACTCGACAGGGGGGCTACGAGCAGTACTTC.

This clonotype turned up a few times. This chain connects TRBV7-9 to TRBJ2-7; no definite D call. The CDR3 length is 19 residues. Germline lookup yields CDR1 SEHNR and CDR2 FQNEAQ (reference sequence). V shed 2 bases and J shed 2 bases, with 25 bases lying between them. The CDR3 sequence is CASSLFVSERPESTYEQYF. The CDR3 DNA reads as TGTGCCAGCAGCTTATTCGTCTCCGAACGACCCGAGTCCACCTACGAGCAGTACTTC.

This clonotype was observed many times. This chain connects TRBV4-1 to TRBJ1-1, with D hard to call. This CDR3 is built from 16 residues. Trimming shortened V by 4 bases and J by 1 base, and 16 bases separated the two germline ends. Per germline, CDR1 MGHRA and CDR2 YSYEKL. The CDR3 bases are TGCGCCAGCAGCCCCTCCGGGGAGACAAGGAACACTGAAGCTTTCTTT. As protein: CASSPSGETRNTEAFF.

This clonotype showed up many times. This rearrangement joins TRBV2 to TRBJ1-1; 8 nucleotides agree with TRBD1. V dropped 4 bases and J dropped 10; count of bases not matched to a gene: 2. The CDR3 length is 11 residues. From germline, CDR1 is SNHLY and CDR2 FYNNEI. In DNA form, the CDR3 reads TGTGCCAGCAGTGGGACAGGGCGAGCTTTCTTT. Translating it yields CASSGTGRAFF.

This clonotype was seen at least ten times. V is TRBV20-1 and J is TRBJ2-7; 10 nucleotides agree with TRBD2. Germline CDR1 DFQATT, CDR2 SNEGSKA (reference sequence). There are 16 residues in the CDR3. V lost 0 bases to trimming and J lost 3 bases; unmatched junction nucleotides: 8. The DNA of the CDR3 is TGCAGTGCTAGAGAATTAAGGACTAGCGGATTCTACGAGCAGTACTTC. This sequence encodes CSARELRTSGFYEQYF.

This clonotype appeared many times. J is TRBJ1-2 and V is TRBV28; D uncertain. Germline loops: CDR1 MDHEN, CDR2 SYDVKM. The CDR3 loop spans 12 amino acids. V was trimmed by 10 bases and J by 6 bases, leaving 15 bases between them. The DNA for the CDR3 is TGTGCCACTTCAAAACAGCCAGATGGCTACACCTTC. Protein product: CATSKQPDGYTF.

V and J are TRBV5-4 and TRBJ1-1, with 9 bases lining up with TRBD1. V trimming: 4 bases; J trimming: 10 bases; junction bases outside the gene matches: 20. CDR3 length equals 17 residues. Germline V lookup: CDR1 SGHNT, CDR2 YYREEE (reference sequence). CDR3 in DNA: TGTGCCAGCAGCCGAAAAACAGGGGGCGCGGAGAGTCGGGGAGCTTTCTTT. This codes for CASSRKTGGAESRGAFF. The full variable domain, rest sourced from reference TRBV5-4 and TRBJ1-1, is ETGVTQSPTHLIKTRGQQVTLRCSSQSGHNTVSWYQQALGQGPQFIFQYYREEENGRGNFPPRFSGLQFPNYSSELNVNALELDDSALYLCASSRKTGGAESRGAFFGQGTRLTVV.

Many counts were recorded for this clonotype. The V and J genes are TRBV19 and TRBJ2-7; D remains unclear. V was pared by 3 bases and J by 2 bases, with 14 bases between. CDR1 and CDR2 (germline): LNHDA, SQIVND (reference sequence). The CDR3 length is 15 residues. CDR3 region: CASSISTINPYEQYF. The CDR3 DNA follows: TGTGCCAGTAGTATTTCTACAATCAACCCCTACGAGCAGTACTTC. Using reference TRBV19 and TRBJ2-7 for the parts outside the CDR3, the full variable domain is DGGITQSPKYLFRKEGQNVTLSCEQNLNHDAMYWYRQDPGQGLRLIYYSQIVNDFQKGDIAEGYSVSREKKESFPLTVTSAQKNPTAFYLCASSISTINPYEQYFGPGTRLTVT.

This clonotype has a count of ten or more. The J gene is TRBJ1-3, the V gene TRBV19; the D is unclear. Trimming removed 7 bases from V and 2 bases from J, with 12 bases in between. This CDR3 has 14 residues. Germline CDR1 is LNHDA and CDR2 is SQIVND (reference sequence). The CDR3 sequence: CASIMRGPGNTIYF. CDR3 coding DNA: TGTGCCAGTATCATGAGAGGGCCTGGAAACACCATATATTTT. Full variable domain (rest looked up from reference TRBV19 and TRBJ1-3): DGGITQSPKYLFRKEGQNVTLSCEQNLNHDAMYWYRQDPGQGLRLIYYSQIVNDFQKGDIAEGYSVSREKKESFPLTVTSAQKNPTAFYLCASIMRGPGNTIYFGEGSWLTVV.